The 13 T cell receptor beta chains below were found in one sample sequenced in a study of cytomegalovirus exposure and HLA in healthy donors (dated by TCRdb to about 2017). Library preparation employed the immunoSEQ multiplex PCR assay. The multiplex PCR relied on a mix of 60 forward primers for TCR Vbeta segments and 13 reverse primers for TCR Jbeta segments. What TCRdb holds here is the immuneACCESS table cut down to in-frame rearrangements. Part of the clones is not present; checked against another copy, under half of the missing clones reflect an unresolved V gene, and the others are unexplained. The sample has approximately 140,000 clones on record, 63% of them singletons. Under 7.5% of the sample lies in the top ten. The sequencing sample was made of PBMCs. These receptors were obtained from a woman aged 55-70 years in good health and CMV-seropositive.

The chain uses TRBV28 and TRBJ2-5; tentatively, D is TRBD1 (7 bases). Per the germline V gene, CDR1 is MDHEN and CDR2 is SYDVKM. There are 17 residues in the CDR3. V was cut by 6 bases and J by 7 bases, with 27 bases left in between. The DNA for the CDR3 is TGTGCCAGCAGCTCTCCACGGGGGACAGTTACAAGAGGGACCCAGTACTTC. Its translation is CASSSPRGTVTRGTQYF. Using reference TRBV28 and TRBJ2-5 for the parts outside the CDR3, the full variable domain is DVKVTQSSRYLVKRTGEKVFLECVQDMDHENMFWYRQDPGLGLRLIYFSYDVKMKEKGDIPEGYSVSREKKERFSLILESASTNQTSMYLCASSSPRGTVTRGTQYFGPGTRLLVL.

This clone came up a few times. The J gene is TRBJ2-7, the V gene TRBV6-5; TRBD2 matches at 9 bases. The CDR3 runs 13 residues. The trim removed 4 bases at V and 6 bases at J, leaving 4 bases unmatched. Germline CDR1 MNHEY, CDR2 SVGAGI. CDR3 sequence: CASSWREGREQYF. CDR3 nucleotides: TGTGCCAGCAGTTGGCGGGAGGGCCGCGAGCAGTACTTC.

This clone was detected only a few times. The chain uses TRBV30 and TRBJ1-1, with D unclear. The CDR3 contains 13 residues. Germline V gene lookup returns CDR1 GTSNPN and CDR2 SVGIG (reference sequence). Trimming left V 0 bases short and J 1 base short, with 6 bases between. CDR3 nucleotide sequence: TGTGCCTGGAGTGTACGAGCGAACACTGAAGCTTTCTTT. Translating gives CAWSVRANTEAFF. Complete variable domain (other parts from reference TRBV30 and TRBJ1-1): SQTIHQWPATLVQPVGSPLSLECTVEGTSNPNLYWYRQAAGRGLQLLFYSVGIGQISSEVPQNLSASRPQDRQFILSSKKLLLSDSGFYLCAWSVRANTEAFFGQGTRLTVV.

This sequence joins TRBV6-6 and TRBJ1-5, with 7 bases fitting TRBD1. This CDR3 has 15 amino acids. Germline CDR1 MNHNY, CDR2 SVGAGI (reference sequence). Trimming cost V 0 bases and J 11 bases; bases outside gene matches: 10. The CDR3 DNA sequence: TGTGCCAGCAGTTACTCGGGCCAGGGGGTGTTAGCCCAGCATTTT. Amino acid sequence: CASSYSGQGVLAQHF.

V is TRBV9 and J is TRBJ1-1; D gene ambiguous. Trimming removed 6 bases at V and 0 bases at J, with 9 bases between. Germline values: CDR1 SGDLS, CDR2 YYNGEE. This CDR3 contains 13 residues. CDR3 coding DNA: TGTGCCAGCAACAAGATCTTGAACACTGAAGCTTTCTTT. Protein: CASNKILNTEAFF.

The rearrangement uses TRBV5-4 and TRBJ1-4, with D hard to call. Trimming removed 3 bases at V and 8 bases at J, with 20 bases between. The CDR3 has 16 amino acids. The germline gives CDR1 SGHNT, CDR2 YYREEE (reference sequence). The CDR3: CASSSPDKGVAEKLFF. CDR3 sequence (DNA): TGTGCCAGCAGCTCCCCCGATAAGGGAGTGGCGGAAAAACTGTTTTTT.

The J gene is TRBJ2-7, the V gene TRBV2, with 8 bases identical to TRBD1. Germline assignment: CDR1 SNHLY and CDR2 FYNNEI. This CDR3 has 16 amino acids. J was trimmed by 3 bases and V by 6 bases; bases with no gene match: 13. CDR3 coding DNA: TGTGCCAGCAGGTCCGATCGTTACAGGGGGGACTACGAGCAGTACTTC. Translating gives CASRSDRYRGDYEQYF.

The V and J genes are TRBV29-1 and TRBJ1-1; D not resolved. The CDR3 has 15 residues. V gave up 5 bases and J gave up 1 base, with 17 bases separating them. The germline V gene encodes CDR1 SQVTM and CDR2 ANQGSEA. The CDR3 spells CSVSRRGNQNTEAFF. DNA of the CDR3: TGCAGCGTTTCTCGGCGGGGAAACCAGAACACTGAAGCTTTCTTT. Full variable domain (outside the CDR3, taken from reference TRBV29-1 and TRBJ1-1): SAVISQKPSRDICQRGTSLTIQCQVDSQVTMMFWYRQQPGQSLTLIATANQGSEATYESGFVIDKFPISRPNLTFSTLTVSNMSPEDSSIYLCSVSRRGNQNTEAFFGQGTRLTVV.

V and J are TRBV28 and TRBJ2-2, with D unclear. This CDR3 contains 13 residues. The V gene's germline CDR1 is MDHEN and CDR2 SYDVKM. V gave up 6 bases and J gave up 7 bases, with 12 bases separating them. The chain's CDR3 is CASSIPGFGELFF. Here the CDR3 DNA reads TGTGCCAGCAGCATACCAGGCTTCGGGGAGCTGTTTTTT.

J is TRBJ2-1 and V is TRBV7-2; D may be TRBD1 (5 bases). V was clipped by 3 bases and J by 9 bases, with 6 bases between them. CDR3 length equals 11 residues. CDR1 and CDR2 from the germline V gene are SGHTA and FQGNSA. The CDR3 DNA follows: TGTGCCAGCAGCTTTAGGGGTGAGCAGTTCTTC. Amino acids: CASSFRGEQFF.

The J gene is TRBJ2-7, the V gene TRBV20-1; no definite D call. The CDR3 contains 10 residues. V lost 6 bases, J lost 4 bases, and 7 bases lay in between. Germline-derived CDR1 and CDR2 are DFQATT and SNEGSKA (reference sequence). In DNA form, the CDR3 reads TGCAGTGCACAAAGATACGAGCAGTACTTC. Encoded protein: CSAQRYEQYF.

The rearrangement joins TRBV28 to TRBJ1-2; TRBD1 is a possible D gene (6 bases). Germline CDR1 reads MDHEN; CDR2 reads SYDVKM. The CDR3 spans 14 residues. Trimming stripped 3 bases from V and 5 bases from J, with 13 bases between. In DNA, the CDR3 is TGTGCCAGCAGTTTGGCAGGGGTTGGATATGGCTACACCTTC. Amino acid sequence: CASSLAGVGYGYTF.

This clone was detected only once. CDR3 in amino acids: CASRGWGSGETQYF. Here the CDR3 DNA reads TGTGCCAGCAGGGGTTGGGGGAGCGGGGAGACCCAGTACTTC. V and J are TRBV2 and TRBJ2-5, with a possible D match to TRBD2 (6 bases). The length of the CDR3 is 14 residues. Germline CDR1 is SNHLY and CDR2 is FYNNEI. V shed 6 bases and J shed 5 bases, with 16 bases lying between them.